This is a list of T cell receptor beta chains from one sample in a study of blood T cell repertoires in COVID-19. Assay: immunoSEQ multiplex PCR; the TCRdb copy retains only in-frame clones and omits some. This sample has about 40,000 clones, with 70% to 90% found just once. The sample taken for sequencing was peripheral blood. Every receptor here comes from a man aged 55 to 70 with COVID-19, enrolled during active disease. Both conserved end residues are part of each CDR3. A D gene is named only where the DNA matches it firmly. Size is omitted from some rows. Given values are once, few, many or a class for expanded clones.

v_call	clone_size	j_call	d_call	cdr3_aa	cdr3_nt
TRBV4-2	-	TRBJ2-1	TRBD2	CASSQDTSGSYNEQFF	TGTGCCAGCAGCCAAGATACTAGCGGCTCCTACAATGAGCAGTTCTTC
TRBV6-1	once	TRBJ1-5	TRBD1	CASSDAGGNQPQHF	TGTGCCAGCAGTGATGCAGGGGGGAATCAGCCCCAGCATTTT
TRBV10-1	-	TRBJ2-1	-	CASSESGTREVDEQFF	TGCGCCAGCAGTGAGTCTGGGACCAGGGAGGTAGATGAGCAGTTCTTC
TRBV7-2	-	TRBJ1-2	TRBD1	CASSWGTGGNYGYTF	TGTGCCAGCAGCTGGGGGACAGGGGGAAACTATGGCTACACCTTC
TRBV9	-	TRBJ2-2	TRBD2	CASSVAAGVTGELFF	TGTGCCAGCAGCGTAGCGGCGGGAGTAACCGGGGAGCTGTTTTTT
TRBV28	-	TRBJ1-1	-	CASSLGQGEAFF	TGTGCCAGCAGTTTGGGTCAGGGGGAAGCTTTCTTT
TRBV14	-	TRBJ2-2	TRBD1	CASSLKRGRQGDTGELFF	TGTGCCAGCAGCCTGAAGAGGGGGAGACAGGGGGACACCGGGGAGCTGTTTTTT
TRBV20-1	-	TRBJ2-2	TRBD2	CSAEREGELFF	TGCAGTGCTGAGCGGGAGGGGGAGCTGTTTTTT
TRBV24-1	-	TRBJ2-3	-	CATSDAARTGFSGGPPDTQYF	TGTGCCACCAGTGATGCCGCAAGGACAGGTTTTTCGGGAGGGCCCCCAGATACGCAGTATTTT
TRBV7-9	-	TRBJ2-2	-	CASSSAGITGGELFF	TGTGCCAGCAGCTCCGCCGGGATTACTGGCGGGGAGCTGTTTTTT
TRBV9	-	TRBJ2-7	TRBD2	CASSGRGGHEQYF	TGTGCCAGCAGCGGTCGGGGGGGCCACGAGCAGTACTTC